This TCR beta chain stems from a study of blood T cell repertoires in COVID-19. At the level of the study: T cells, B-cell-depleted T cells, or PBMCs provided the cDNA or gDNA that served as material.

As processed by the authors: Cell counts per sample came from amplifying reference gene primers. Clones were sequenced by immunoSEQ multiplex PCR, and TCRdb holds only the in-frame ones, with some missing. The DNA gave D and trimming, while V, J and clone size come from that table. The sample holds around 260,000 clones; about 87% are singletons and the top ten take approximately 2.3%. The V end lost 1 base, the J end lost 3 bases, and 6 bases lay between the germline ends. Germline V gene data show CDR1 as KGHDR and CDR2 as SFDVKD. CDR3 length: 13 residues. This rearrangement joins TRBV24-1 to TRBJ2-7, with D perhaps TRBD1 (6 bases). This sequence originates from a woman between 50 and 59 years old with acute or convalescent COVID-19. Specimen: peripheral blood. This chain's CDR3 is CATSDLQGYEQYF. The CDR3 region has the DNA TGTGCCACCAGTGATTTACAGGGCTACGAGCAGTACTTC.